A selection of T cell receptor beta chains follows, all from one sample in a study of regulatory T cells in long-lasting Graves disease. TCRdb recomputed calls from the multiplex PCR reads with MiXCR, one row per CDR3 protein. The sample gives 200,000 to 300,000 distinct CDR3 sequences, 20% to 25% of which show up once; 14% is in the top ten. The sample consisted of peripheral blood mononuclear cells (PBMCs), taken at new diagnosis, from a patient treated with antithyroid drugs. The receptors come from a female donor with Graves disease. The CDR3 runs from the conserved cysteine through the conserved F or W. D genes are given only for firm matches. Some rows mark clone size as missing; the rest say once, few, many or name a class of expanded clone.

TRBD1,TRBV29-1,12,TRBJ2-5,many,TGCAGCGTTATGGCCAGGGGGGAGACCCAGTACTTC,CSVMARGETQYF
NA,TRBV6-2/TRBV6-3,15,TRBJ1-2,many,TGTGCCAGCAGTTTAGTCCTTACAGGTACCTATGGCTACACCTTC,CASSLVLTGTYGYTF
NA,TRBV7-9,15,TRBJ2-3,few,TGTGCCAGCAGCCGTGGACAGCTCCAAGCAGATACGCAGTATTTT,CASSRGQLQADTQYF
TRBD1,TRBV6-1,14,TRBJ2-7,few,TGTGCCACACGCCGGGACAGGGCCCCCTACGAGCAGTACTTC,CATRRDRAPYEQYF
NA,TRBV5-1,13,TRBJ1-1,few,TGCGCCAGCAGCTTAACAGGGAGTGTTGAAGCTTTCTTT,CASSLTGSVEAFF
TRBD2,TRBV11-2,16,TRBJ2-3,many,TGTGCCAGCAGCCTCAGACTAGCGGACAGCACAGATACGCAGTATTTT,CASSLRLADSTDTQYF
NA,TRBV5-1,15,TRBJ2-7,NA,TGCGCCAGCAGCTTTCGGGCCTCTAGCTCCTACGAGCAGTACTTC,CASSFRASSSYEQYF
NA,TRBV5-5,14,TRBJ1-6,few,TGTGCCAGCAGCTTGGCAAGGGCGAGGGCACCCCTCCACTTT,CASSLARARAPLHF
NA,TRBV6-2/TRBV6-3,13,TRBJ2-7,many,TGTGCCGGTATGAGGGCAGATCGCTACGAGCAGTACTTC,CAGMRADRYEQYF
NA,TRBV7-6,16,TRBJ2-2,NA,TGTGCCAGCAGCTTATTCGGGAGAGGGAACACCGGGGAGCTGTTTTTT,CASSLFGRGNTGELFF
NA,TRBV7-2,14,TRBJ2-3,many,TGTGCCAGCAGCTTGGGGGGGGGGCCAGATACGCAGTATTTT,CASSLGGGPDTQYF
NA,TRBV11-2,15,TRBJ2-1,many,TGTGCCAGCAGCTTACGGCTAGACCCCTACAATGAGCAGTTCTTC,CASSLRLDPYNEQFF
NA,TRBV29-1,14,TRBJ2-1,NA,TGCAGCGTTGATCGGCGGTTGGGGGACAATGAGCAGTTCTTC,CSVDRRLGDNEQFF
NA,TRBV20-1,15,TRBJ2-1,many,TGCAGTGCACACGGAGGGCCGAGCTCCTACAATGAGCAGTTCTTC,CSAHGGPSSYNEQFF
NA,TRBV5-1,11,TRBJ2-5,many,TGCGCCAGCAGTGAGGAAGAGACCCAGTACTTC,CASSEEETQYF
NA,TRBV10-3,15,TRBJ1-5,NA,TGTGCCATCAGTGAGCGACAGGTGAGGGATCAGCCCCAGCATTTT,CAISERQVRDQPQHF
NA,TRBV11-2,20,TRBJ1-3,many,TGTGCCAGCAGGGAGTTGAAGGGGACGCCTCGTCCCGGATCTGGAAACACCATATATTTT,CASRELKGTPRPGSGNTIYF
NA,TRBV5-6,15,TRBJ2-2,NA,TGTGCCAGCAGCACCCGGGCCTCGGGGTACCGGGAGCTGTTTTTT,CASSTRASGYRELFF
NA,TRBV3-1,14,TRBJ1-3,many,TGTGCCAGCAGCGATTTCGTAAGTGGAAACACCATATATTTT,CASSDFVSGNTIYF
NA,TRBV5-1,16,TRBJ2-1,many,TGCGCCAGCAGCTTGGCCCGGACCAGCTCCTACAATGAGCAGTTCTTC,CASSLARTSSYNEQFF
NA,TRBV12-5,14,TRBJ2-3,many,TGTGCTAGTGGAAAAGACAGGATTGCAGATACGCAGTATTTT,CASGKDRIADTQYF
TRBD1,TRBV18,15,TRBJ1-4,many,TGTGCCAGCTCACCGAAGGACAGGCTGGGAGAAAAACTGTTTTTT,CASSPKDRLGEKLFF
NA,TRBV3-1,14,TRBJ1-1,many,TGTGCCAGCAGCCAAGCCGGGACGAACACTGAAGCTTTCTTT,CASSQAGTNTEAFF
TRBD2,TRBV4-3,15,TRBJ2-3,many,TGCGCCAGCAGCCAAGGGACTAGGAGCACAGATACGCAGTATTTT,CASSQGTRSTDTQYF
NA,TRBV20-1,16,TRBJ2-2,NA,TGCAGTGCTCCTAACCAGGGTATTGGAGTCACCGGGGAGCTGTTTTTT,CSAPNQGIGVTGELFF
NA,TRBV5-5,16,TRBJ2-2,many,TGTGCCAGCAGCAGGGAGAGGAAAACGGACACCGGGGAGCTGTTTTTT,CASSRERKTDTGELFF
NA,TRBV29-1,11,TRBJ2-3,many,TGCAGCGTTGCTTTGTCAGATACGCAGTATTTT,CSVALSDTQYF
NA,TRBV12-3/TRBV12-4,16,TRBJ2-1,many,TGTGCCAGCAGTTCCTCTCGAGTAGCAGAATGGAATGAGCAGTTCTTC,CASSSSRVAEWNEQFF
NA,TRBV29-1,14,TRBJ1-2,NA,TGCAGCCCATATAACAGGTCCCAAAGGTTTGGCTACACCTTC,CSPYNRSQRFGYTF
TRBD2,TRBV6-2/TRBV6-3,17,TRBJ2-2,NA,TGTGCCAGCAGGCCCCCTAGCGGGGGTACCCACACCGGGGAGCTGTTTTTT,CASRPPSGGTHTGELFF
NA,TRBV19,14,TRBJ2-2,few,TGTGCCAGGGTGCAGGGAACGGACACCGGGGAGCTGTTTTTT,CARVQGTDTGELFF
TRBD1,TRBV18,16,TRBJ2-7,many,TGTGCCAGCTCACCGTCACGCGGACAGGGGGTGGAGGAGCAGTACTTC,CASSPSRGQGVEEQYF
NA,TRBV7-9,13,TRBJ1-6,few,TGTGCCAGCAACTCCGGACAGTTTTCACCCCTCCACTTT,CASNSGQFSPLHF
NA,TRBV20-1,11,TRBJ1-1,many,TGCAGTGCTGACGGGCGGGGTGAAGCTTTCTTT,CSADGRGEAFF
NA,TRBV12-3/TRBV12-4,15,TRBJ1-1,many,TGTGCCAGCAGTTTAGAAGGCAAGGGGGGCACTGAAGCTTTCTTT,CASSLEGKGGTEAFF
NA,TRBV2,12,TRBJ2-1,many,TGTGCCAGCGACCCCCCGCGGAATGAGCAGTTCTTC,CASDPPRNEQFF
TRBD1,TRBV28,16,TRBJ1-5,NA,TGTGCCAGCAGGGCCTGGACAGGAGAAAGCAATCAGCCCCAGCATTTT,CASRAWTGESNQPQHF
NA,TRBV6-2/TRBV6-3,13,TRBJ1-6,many,TGTGCCATCCAGAGGACCTATAATTCACCCCTCCACTTT,CAIQRTYNSPLHF
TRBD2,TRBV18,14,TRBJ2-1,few,TGTGCCAGCTCTCCAGCGGGGGGCTCGAGTGAGCAGTTCTTC,CASSPAGGSSEQFF
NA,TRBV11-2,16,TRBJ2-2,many,TGTGCCAGCAGCTTGGACACACCTCTATACACCGGGGAGCTGTTTTTT,CASSLDTPLYTGELFF
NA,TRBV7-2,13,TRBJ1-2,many,TGTGCCAGCAGCTTAGAACGGATCTATGGCTACACCTTC,CASSLERIYGYTF
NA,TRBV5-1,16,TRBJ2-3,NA,TGCGCCAGCAGCTTGGAACAGGGCTCCTACACAGATACGCAGTATTTT,CASSLEQGSYTDTQYF
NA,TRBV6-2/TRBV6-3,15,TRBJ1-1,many,TGTGCCAGCAGTTCCAACGACAGGCCGAACACTGAAGCTTTCTTT,CASSSNDRPNTEAFF
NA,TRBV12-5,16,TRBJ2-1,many,TGTGCTAGTGGTTTGTATGGCTTTAAATCCTACAATGAGCAGTTCTTC,CASGLYGFKSYNEQFF